A single sample is the source of the 29 T cell receptor beta chains below, sequenced in a study of blood T cell repertoires in COVID-19. Measured with immunoSEQ multiplex PCR; TCRdb has only the in-frame clones, and not every one. This sample yields approximately 94,000 clones, of which around nine tenths are seen a single time; roughly 4.7% belongs to the top ten. What was sequenced was peripheral blood. Every receptor here comes from a human donor in a cohort sampled during active COVID-19.

The V call is TRBV5-5, the J call TRBJ2-5; TRBD2 aligns across 7 bases. Germline assignment: CDR1 SGHKS and CDR2 YYEKEE (reference sequence). The V and J ends lost 4 bases and 3 bases, in that order; junction bases with no gene match: 15. This CDR3 has 17 amino acids. CDR3 region: CASSPSPTSSFKETQYF. The CDR3 coding sequence is TGTGCCAGCAGCCCCTCCCCGACTAGCTCTTTTAAAGAGACCCAGTACTTC. The variable domain in full, completed from reference TRBV5-5 and TRBJ2-5, reads DAGVTQSPTHLIKTRGQQVTLRCSPISGHKSVSWYQQVLGQGPQFIFQYYEKEERGRGNFPDRFSARQFPNYSSELNVNALLLGDSALYLCASSPSPTSSFKETQYFGPGTRLLVL.

This chain joins TRBV5-1 and TRBJ2-1; TRBD2 aligns across 9 bases. The CDR3 has 19 residues. Per the germline V gene, CDR1 is SGHRS and CDR2 is YFSETQ. Trimming at V came to 0 bases and at J to 2 bases, leaving 12 bases not matched to a gene. CDR3 region: CASSLGLAAGLTAYNEQFF. The CDR3, as DNA: TGCGCCAGCAGCTTGGGACTAGCGGCCGGTCTAACGGCCTACAATGAGCAGTTCTTC. Together with reference TRBV5-1 and TRBJ2-1, the CDR3 gives the full variable domain: KAGVTQTPRYLIKTRGQQVTLSCSPISGHRSVSWYQQTPGQGLQFLFEYFSETQRNKGNFPGRFSGRQFSNSRSEMNVSTLELGDSALYLCASSLGLAAGLTAYNEQFFGPGTRLTVL.

The genes are TRBV30 and TRBJ2-1; 7 nucleotides align to TRBD2. V lost 1 base to trimming and J lost 2 bases; unmatched junction nucleotides: 11. CDR1 GTSNPN and CDR2 SVGIG come from the germline V gene (reference sequence). The CDR3 has 17 residues. The CDR3 region has the DNA TGTGCCTGGAGTGAGTTTCCGGCGGGAGCCGCCTACAATGAGCAGTTCTTC. This encodes CAWSEFPAGAAYNEQFF. The full variable domain, with the rest looked up from reference TRBV30 and TRBJ2-1, is SQTIHQWPATLVQPVGSPLSLECTVEGTSNPNLYWYRQAAGRGLQLLFYSVGIGQISSEVPQNLSASRPQDRQFILSSKKLLLSDSGFYLCAWSEFPAGAAYNEQFFGPGTRLTVL.

The rearrangement joins TRBV4-2 to TRBJ2-5; D may be TRBD1 (5 bases). Trimming took off 2 bases at V and 5 bases at J, with 12 bases between the two ends. CDR1 is LGHNA and CDR2 is YNFKEQ in the germline V gene. The CDR3 loop spans 14 amino acids. The CDR3 coding sequence is TGTGCCAGCAGCCAAAACCCAGGGCTCGAGACCCAGTACTTC. Protein product: CASSQNPGLETQYF.

The chain joins TRBV24-1 to TRBJ1-1; a possible D gene is TRBD1 (5 bases). V was clipped by 7 bases and J by 1 base, with 9 bases between them. CDR1 and CDR2 from the germline V gene are KGHDR and SFDVKD. The CDR3 is 13 amino acids. The CDR3 is CATRATGNTEAFF. For the CDR3, the DNA is TGTGCCACCAGAGCTACAGGGAACACTGAAGCTTTCTTT.

This chain uses TRBV28 with TRBJ1-5, with TRBD1 matching over 7 bases. Germline CDR1 and CDR2: MDHEN and SYDVKM. The CDR3 loop spans 15 amino acids. Unmatched junction bases numbered 9, after V lost 3 bases and J lost 7 bases. CDR3 loop: CASSFPTGVGQPQHF. The CDR3 bases are TGTGCCAGCAGTTTCCCCACAGGGGTGGGACAGCCCCAGCATTTT. Full variable domain (missing parts from reference TRBV28 and TRBJ1-5): DVKVTQSSRYLVKRTGEKVFLECVQDMDHENMFWYRQDPGLGLRLIYFSYDVKMKEKGDIPEGYSVSREKKERFSLILESASTNQTSMYLCASSFPTGVGQPQHFGDGTRLSIL.

CDR3 in amino acids: CASSFPTGDGRGNTIYF. In nucleotides, the CDR3 is TGTGCCAGCAGTTTCCCGACAGGGGACGGACGGGGAAACACCATATATTTT. J is TRBJ1-3 and V is TRBV28, with 8 bases matching TRBD1. The germline V gene encodes CDR1 MDHEN and CDR2 SYDVKM. This CDR3 has 17 amino acids. Germline trimming cut 3 bases from V and 4 bases from J; bases unmatched to any gene: 11. Full variable domain (remainder filled in from reference TRBV28 and TRBJ1-3): DVKVTQSSRYLVKRTGEKVFLECVQDMDHENMFWYRQDPGLGLRLIYFSYDVKMKEKGDIPEGYSVSREKKERFSLILESASTNQTSMYLCASSFPTGDGRGNTIYFGEGSWLTVV.

The gene calls are TRBV4-2 and TRBJ1-2; TRBD1 aligns across 8 bases. The CDR3 has 13 amino acids. V lost 2 bases to trimming and J lost 8 bases; unmatched junction nucleotides: 4. Germline CDR1 is LGHNA and CDR2 is YNFKEQ. The CDR3 DNA sequence: TGTGCCAGCAGCCAAAACCGGGACAGGGGCTACACCTTC. This gives the protein CASSQNRDRGYTF.

The chain links TRBV7-2 to TRBJ1-5; TRBD1 is a possible D gene (5 bases). The CDR3 consists of 14 residues. Per germline, CDR1 SGHTA and CDR2 FQGNSA. V was cut by 5 bases and J by 7 bases, with 15 bases left in between. The CDR3 here is CASSNLVGPQPQHF. The CDR3 DNA follows: TGTGCCAGCAGCAACCTAGTGGGGCCCCAGCCCCAGCATTTT. Complete variable domain (other parts from reference TRBV7-2 and TRBJ1-5): GAGVSQSPSNKVTEKGKDVELRCDPISGHTALYWYRQSLGQGLEFLIYFQGNSAPDKSGLPSDRFSAERTGGSVSTLTIQRTQQEDSAVYLCASSNLVGPQPQHFGDGTRLSIL.

This chain joins TRBV29-1 and TRBJ1-2, with TRBD1 as a possible D gene (6 bases). V was shortened by 3 bases and J by 6 bases, with 14 bases between the two germline ends. The CDR3 is 13 residues long. Germline V gene data show CDR1 as SQVTM and CDR2 as ANQGSEA. The CDR3 spells CSVDIQGENGYTF. Here the CDR3 DNA reads TGCAGCGTTGACATACAGGGTGAGAATGGCTACACCTTC.

The V and J genes are TRBV20-1 and TRBJ2-2; the match to TRBD2 covers 10 bases. Trimming removed 3 bases from V and 5 bases from J; junction bases left unmatched: 9. The germline gives CDR1 DFQATT, CDR2 SNEGSKA (reference sequence). The CDR3 runs to 16 residues. The DNA for the CDR3 is TGCAGTGCTAGTTTGGTAGCGGGAGGTGGAACCGGGGAGCTGTTTTTT. Translated: CSASLVAGGGTGELFF.

V and J are TRBV25-1 and TRBJ2-3; TRBD2 might be the D (5 bases). CDR1 MGHDK and CDR2 SYGVNS come from the germline V gene. CDR3 length equals 16 residues. Trimming cost V 3 bases and J 0 bases, with 13 bases left between them. The CDR3 reads CASSDPGKTSTDTQYF. The CDR3 nucleotides are TGTGCCAGCAGTGATCCCGGGAAGACGAGCACAGATACGCAGTATTTT. Drawing the rest from reference TRBV25-1 and TRBJ2-3, the complete variable domain is EADIYQTPRYLVIGTGKKITLECSQTMGHDKMYWYQQDPGMELHLIHYSYGVNSTEKGDLSSESTVSRIRTEHFPLTLESARPSHTSQYLCASSDPGKTSTDTQYFGPGTRLTVL.

This clone has just one count. CDR3 in amino acids: CASLPTAGGTGELFF. In DNA, the CDR3 is TGCGCCAGCCTACCCACGGCGGGGGGCACCGGGGAGCTGTTTTTT. The V and J genes are TRBV5-1 and TRBJ2-2, with 8 bases that match TRBD2. Trimming took 7 bases from V and 4 from J; bases not matched to a gene: 9. The CDR3 has 15 amino acids. Germline CDR1 is SGHRS and CDR2 is YFSETQ.

This chain joins TRBV10-3 and TRBJ2-1, with D perhaps TRBD2 (5 bases). Germline V gives CDR1 ENHRY, CDR2 SYGVKD. The CDR3 loop spans 11 amino acids. Trimming removed 4 bases at V and 9 bases at J, with 7 bases between. The CDR3 spells CAISVGVEQFF. CDR3 in DNA: TGTGCCATCAGTGTCGGGGTTGAGCAGTTCTTC.

This rearrangement joins TRBV7-6 to TRBJ1-3; D gene uncertain. The CDR3 is 17 residues long. Germline V gene data show CDR1 as SGHVS and CDR2 as FNYEAQ. The V gene lost 1 base and the J gene lost 0 bases, with 13 bases spanning the gap. CDR3 loop: CASSLEAQPRSGNTIYF. CDR3 sequence (DNA): TGTGCCAGCAGCTTAGAAGCACAGCCGCGCTCTGGAAACACCATATATTTT. Using reference TRBV7-6 and TRBJ1-3 for the parts outside the CDR3, the full variable domain is GAGVSQSPRYKVTKRGQDVALRCDPISGHVSLYWYRQALGQGPEFLTYFNYEAQQDKSGLPNDRFSAERPEGSISTLTIQRTEQRDSAMYRCASSLEAQPRSGNTIYFGEGSWLTVV.

The gene calls are TRBV5-1 and TRBJ1-1; no reliable D call. CDR3 length: 15 amino acids. From germline, CDR1 is SGHRS and CDR2 YFSETQ. Trimming removed 2 bases from V and 0 bases from J, with 11 bases in between. The CDR3: CASSLEEVMNTEAFF. CDR3 nucleotide sequence: TGCGCCAGCAGCTTAGAGGAAGTCATGAACACTGAAGCTTTCTTT.

The chain uses TRBV6-5 and TRBJ2-2; no definite D call. V lost 6 bases and J lost 7, with 15 bases in between. Germline V lookup: CDR1 MNHEY, CDR2 SVGAGI. This CDR3 is 14 amino acids long. This chain's CDR3 is CASRSDGLGGELFF. The CDR3 bases are TGTGCCAGCAGATCAGACGGGTTGGGCGGGGAGCTGTTTTTT.

CDR3 amino acids: CASSTPGLRLLDTQYF. Here the CDR3 DNA reads TGTGCCAGCAGCACGCCGGGACTTCGCCTTCTGGATACGCAGTATTTT. The chain recombines TRBV5-6 with TRBJ2-3, with D possibly TRBD2 on 6 matching bases. V was clipped by 4 bases and J by 6 bases, with 21 bases between them. The CDR3 loop spans 16 amino acids. Looked up from germline, CDR1 is SGHDT and CDR2 is YYEEEE.

Only one count was recorded for this clone. The gene calls are TRBV10-3 and TRBJ2-5; TRBD2 agrees at 7 bases. Trimming took 6 bases from V and 5 from J; bases not matched to a gene: 6. The germline V gene encodes CDR1 ENHRY and CDR2 SYGVKD. This CDR3 has 13 residues. The CDR3 coding sequence is TGTGCCATCAGCGTAGGGGAGGGCGAGACCCAGTACTTC. Translated: CAISVGEGETQYF.

The chain couples TRBV5-6 to TRBJ2-5; 8 bases are a match to TRBD2. The J segment lost 7 bases and the V segment lost 4 bases, leaving 9 bases of the junction unmatched. Germline CDR1 SGHDT, CDR2 YYEEEE. This CDR3 spans 14 amino acids. In nucleotides, the CDR3 is TGTGCCAGCAGCCCCGGGGGGGGAAGAGCGACCCAGTACTTC. This translates into CASSPGGGRATQYF.

The gene calls are TRBV9 and TRBJ2-5, with TRBD2 identical over 7 bases. The CDR3 sequence is 16 residues long. The V segment lost 2 bases and the J segment 5 bases; nucleotides outside the gene matches: 12. Germline-derived CDR1 and CDR2 are SGDLS and YYNGEE. CDR3 sequence (DNA): TGTGCCAGCAGCGTGTCTAGCGGCCTTGGTGGGGAGACCCAGTACTTC. Translation gives CASSVSSGLGGETQYF.

The V call is TRBV30, the J call TRBJ2-1; the D gene is possibly TRBD1 (5 bases). From germline, CDR1 is GTSNPN and CDR2 SVGIG (reference sequence). V was trimmed by 1 base and J by 6 bases, leaving 13 bases between them. This CDR3 spans 14 amino acids. The chain's CDR3 is CAWSGGRIPNEQFF. For the CDR3, the DNA is TGTGCCTGGAGTGGGGGCCGTATTCCCAATGAGCAGTTCTTC. Variable domain in full (rest from reference TRBV30 and TRBJ2-1): SQTIHQWPATLVQPVGSPLSLECTVEGTSNPNLYWYRQAAGRGLQLLFYSVGIGQISSEVPQNLSASRPQDRQFILSSKKLLLSDSGFYLCAWSGGRIPNEQFFGPGTRLTVL.

The chain uses TRBV28 and TRBJ2-3, with 12 bases aligning to TRBD2. Germline CDR1 is MDHEN and CDR2 is SYDVKM. This CDR3 region has 22 residues. V shed 2 bases and J 0 bases; nucleotides not matched to a gene: 18. CDR3 in amino acids: CASSLMMLAASGRALSTDTQYF. As DNA, the CDR3 is TGTGCCAGCAGTTTAATGATGCTCGCGGCTAGCGGGAGGGCCTTGAGCACAGATACGCAGTATTTT.

The rearrangement links TRBV11-3 to TRBJ2-1; maybe TRBD2 (6 bases). Germline V gene data show CDR1 as SGHNT and CDR2 as YENEEA. The CDR3 has 15 residues. Trimming took off 1 base at V and 2 bases at J, with 9 bases between the two ends. In DNA form, the CDR3 reads TGTGCCAGCAGCTTAGGGCGGGGCCCCTACAATGAGCAGTTCTTC. Protein: CASSLGRGPYNEQFF.

This chain joins TRBV24-1 and TRBJ2-2; TRBD1 is a possible D gene (5 bases). The germline V gene has CDR1 KGHDR and CDR2 SFDVKD. Trimming stripped 7 bases from V and 4 bases from J, with 9 bases between. The CDR3 is made up of 13 amino acids. As DNA, the CDR3 is TGTGCCACCAGGGAAAGGGGCACCGGGGAGCTGTTTTTT. It codes for CATRERGTGELFF.

The chain recombines TRBV29-1 with TRBJ2-1; 9 bases fit TRBD2. The CDR3 is 17 residues long. J lost 0 bases, V lost 7 bases, and 13 bases had no gene match. Germline V gene data show CDR1 as SQVTM and CDR2 as ANQGSEA. The CDR3 sequence is CSATASGGISSYNEQFF. The CDR3 coding sequence is TGCAGCGCCACTGCCAGCGGGGGGATCAGCTCCTACAATGAGCAGTTCTTC.

This chain connects TRBV25-1 to TRBJ1-4; D is undetermined. The germline CDR1 and CDR2 sequences are MGHDK and SYGVNS. V was pared by 4 bases and J by 5 bases, with 20 bases between. CDR3 length: 17 residues. CDR3 in amino acids: CASSGLPNRNQNEKLFF. CDR3 coding DNA: TGTGCCAGCAGTGGACTCCCCAACCGAAATCAAAATGAAAAACTGTTTTTT.

The table lists this clone with a few counts. CDR3 in DNA: TGCGCCAGCAGCCCCGGGATGACAGGGCCGAGAAGGGGTGGCTACACCTTC. Translation: CASSPGMTGPRRGGYTF. V gene TRBV5-1 combines with J gene TRBJ1-2, with 7 bases matching TRBD1. V was pared by 4 bases and J by 7 bases, with 19 bases of the junction left unmatched. The CDR3 has 17 amino acids. Germline CDR1 and CDR2: SGHRS and YFSETQ.

This chain joins TRBV19 and TRBJ2-7; 9 bases are shared with TRBD2. The CDR3 totals 14 residues. With 7 bases clipped from V and 1 base from J, the junction kept 5 bases outside the gene matches. Germline CDR1 is LNHDA and CDR2 is SQIVND (reference sequence). The CDR3, as DNA: TGTGCCAGTAAATCCCTAGCGGGATCCTACGAGCAGTACTTC. Translation gives CASKSLAGSYEQYF.